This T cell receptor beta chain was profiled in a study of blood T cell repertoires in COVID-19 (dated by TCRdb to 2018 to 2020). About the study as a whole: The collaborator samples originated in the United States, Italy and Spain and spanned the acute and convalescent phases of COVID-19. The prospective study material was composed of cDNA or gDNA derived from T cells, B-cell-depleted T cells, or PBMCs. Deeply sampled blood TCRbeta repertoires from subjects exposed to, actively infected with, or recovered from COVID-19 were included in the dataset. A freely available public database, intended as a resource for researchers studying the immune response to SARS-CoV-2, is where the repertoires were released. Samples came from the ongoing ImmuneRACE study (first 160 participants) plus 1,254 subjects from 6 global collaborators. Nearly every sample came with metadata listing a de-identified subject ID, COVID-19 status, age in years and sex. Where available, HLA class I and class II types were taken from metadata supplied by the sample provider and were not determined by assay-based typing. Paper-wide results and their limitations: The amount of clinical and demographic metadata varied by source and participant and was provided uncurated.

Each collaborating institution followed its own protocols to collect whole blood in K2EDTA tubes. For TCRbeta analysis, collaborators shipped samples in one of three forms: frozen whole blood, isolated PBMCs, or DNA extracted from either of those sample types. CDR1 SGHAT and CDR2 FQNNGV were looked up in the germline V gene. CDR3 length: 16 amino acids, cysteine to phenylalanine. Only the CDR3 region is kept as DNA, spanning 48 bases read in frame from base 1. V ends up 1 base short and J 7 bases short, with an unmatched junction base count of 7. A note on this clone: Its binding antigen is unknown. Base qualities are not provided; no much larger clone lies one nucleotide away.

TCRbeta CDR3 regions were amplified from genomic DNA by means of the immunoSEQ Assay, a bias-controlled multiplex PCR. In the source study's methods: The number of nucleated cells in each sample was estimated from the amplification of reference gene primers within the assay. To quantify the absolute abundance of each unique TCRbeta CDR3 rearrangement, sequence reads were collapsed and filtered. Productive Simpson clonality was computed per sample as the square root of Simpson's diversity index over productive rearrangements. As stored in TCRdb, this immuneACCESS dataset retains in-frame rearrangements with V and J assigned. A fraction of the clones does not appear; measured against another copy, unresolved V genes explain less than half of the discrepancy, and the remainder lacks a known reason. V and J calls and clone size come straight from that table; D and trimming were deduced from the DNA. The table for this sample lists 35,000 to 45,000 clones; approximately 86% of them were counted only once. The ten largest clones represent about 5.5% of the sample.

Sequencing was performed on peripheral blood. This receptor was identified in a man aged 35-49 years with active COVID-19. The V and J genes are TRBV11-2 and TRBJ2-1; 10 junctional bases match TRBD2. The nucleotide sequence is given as TGTGCCAGCAGCTTAGCGGCACTAGCGGGAAAGAATGAGCAGTTCTTC. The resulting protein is CASSLAALAGKNEQFF.